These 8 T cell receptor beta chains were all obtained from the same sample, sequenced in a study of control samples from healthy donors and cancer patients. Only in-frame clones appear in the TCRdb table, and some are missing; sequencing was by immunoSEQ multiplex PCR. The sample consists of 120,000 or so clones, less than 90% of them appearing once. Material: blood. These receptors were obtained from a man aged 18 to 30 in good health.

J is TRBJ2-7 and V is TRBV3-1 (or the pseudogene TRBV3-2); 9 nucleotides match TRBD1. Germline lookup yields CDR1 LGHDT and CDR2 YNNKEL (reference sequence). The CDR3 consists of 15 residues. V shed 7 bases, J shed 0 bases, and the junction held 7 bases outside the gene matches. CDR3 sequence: CASNHRGLSSYEQYF. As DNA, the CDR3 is TGTGCCAGCAACCACAGGGGGCTGAGCTCCTACGAGCAGTACTTC.

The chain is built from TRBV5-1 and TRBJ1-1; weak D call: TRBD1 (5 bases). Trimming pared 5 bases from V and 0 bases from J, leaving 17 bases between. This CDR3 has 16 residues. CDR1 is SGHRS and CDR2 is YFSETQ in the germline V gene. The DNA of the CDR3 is TGCGCCAGCAGGAGGTCGGCTAAGGGGATGAACACTGAAGCTTTCTTT. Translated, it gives CASRRSAKGMNTEAFF.

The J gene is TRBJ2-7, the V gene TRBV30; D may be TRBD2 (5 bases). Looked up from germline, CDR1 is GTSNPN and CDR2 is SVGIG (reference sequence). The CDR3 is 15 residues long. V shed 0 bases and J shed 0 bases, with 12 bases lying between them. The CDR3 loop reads CAWSVKSGSSYEQYF. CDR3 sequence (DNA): TGTGCCTGGAGTGTAAAGAGCGGATCCTCCTACGAGCAGTACTTC.

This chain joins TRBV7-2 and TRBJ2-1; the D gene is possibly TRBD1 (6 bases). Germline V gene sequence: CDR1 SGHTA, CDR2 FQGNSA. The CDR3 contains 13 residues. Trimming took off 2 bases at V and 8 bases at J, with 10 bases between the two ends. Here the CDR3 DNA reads TGTGCCAGCAGCTTAAGACAGGTCGATGAGCAGTTCTTC. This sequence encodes CASSLRQVDEQFF. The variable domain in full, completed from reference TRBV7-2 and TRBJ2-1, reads GAGVSQSPSNKVTEKGKDVELRCDPISGHTALYWYRQSLGQGLEFLIYFQGNSAPDKSGLPSDRFSAERTGGSVSTLTIQRTQQEDSAVYLCASSLRQVDEQFFGPGTRLTVL.

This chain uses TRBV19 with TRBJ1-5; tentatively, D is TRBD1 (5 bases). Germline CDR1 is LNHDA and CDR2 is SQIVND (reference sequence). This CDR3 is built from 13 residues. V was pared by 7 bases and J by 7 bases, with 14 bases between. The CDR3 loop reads CASTHRLGQPQHF. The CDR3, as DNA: TGTGCCAGTACCCACAGGTTAGGCCAGCCCCAGCATTTT. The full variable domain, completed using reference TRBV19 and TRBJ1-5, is DGGITQSPKYLFRKEGQNVTLSCEQNLNHDAMYWYRQDPGQGLRLIYYSQIVNDFQKGDIAEGYSVSREKKESFPLTVTSAQKNPTAFYLCASTHRLGQPQHFGDGTRLSIL.

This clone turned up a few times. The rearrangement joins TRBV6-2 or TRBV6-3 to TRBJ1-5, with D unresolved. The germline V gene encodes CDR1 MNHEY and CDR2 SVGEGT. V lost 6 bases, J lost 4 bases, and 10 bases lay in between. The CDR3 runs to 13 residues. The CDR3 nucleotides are TGTGCCAGCAGCAGACTACTAAATCAGCCCCAGCATTTT. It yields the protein CASSRLLNQPQHF.

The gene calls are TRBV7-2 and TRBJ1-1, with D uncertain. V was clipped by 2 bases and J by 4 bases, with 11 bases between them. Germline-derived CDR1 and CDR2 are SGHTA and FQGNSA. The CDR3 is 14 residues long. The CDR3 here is CASSLTTVGTEAFF. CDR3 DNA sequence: TGTGCCAGCAGCTTAACCACGGTGGGCACTGAAGCTTTCTTT.

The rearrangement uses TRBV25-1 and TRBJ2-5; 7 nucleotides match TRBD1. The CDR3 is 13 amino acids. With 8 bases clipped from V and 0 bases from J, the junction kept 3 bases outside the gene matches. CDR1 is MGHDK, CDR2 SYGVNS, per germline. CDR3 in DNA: TGTGCCAGCGAGGGACAGTACCAAGAGACCCAGTACTTC. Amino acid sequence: CASEGQYQETQYF.